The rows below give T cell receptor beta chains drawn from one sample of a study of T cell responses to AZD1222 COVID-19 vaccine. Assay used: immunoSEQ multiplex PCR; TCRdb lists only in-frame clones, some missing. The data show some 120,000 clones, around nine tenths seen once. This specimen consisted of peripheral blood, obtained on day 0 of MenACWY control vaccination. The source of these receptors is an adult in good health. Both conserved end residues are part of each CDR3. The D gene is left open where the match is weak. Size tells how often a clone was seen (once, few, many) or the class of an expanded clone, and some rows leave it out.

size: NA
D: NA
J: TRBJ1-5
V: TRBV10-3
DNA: TGTGCCATCAGGAGAGACGGGGGAAATCAGCCCCAGCATTTT
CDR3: CAIRRDGGNQPQHF

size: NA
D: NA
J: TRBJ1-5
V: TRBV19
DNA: TGTGCCAGTAGTATAGGATCTCCTGGGGATCAGCATTTT
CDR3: CASSIGSPGDQHF

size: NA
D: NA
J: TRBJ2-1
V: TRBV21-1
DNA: TGTGCCAGCAGGGGGGCTAGCGGTTACAATGAGCAGTTCTTC
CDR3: CASRGASGYNEQFF

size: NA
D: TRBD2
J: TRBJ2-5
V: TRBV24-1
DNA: TGTGCCACCAGTGATCCCCGACTAGCGGGAGCTGTAGAGACCCAGTACTTC
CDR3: CATSDPRLAGAVETQYF

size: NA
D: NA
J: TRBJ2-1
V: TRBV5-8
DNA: TGTGCCAGCAGAGCCGGGAGCTCCTACAATGAGCAGTTCTTC
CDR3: CASRAGSSYNEQFF

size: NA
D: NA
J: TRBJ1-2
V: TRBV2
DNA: TGTGCCAGCAGTGTTAGGACAGTAGACTATGGCTACACCTTC
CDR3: CASSVRTVDYGYTF

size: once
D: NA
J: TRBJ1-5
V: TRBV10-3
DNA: TGTGCCATCAGTGATACTCAGGGAAATCAGCCCCAGCATTTT
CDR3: CAISDTQGNQPQHF

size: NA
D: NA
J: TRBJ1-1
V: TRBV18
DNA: TGTGCCAGCTCGCCGACCTTAAATACTGAAGCTTTCTTT
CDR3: CASSPTLNTEAFF

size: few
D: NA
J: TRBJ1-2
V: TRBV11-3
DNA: TGTGCCAGCAGCTTAGATCGTGGACTTAACTATGGCTACACCTTC
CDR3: CASSLDRGLNYGYTF

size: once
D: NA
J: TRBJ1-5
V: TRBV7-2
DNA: TGTGCCAGCAGCTTAGTGGACAGAAATCAGCCCCAGCATTTT
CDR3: CASSLVDRNQPQHF

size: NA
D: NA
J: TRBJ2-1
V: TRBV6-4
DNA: TGTGCCAGCAGTCCTTCTGATGGGGCTAATGAGCAGTTCTTC
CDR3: CASSPSDGANEQFF

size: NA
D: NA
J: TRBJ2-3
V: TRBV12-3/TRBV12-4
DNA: TGTGCCAGCAGCCCGACAGCCACAGATACGCAGTATTTT
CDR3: CASSPTATDTQYF

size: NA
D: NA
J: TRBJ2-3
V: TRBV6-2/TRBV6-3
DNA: TGTGCCAGCAGTCCCCAGTTCGATACGCAGTATTTT
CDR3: CASSPQFDTQYF

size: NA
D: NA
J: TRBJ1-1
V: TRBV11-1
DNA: TGTGCCAGCAGCTTTTCGGAGCTCACTGAAGCTTTCTTT
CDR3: CASSFSELTEAFF

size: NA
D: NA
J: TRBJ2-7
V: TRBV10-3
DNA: TGTGCCATCAGTGCAGACTACGAGCAGTACTTC
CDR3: CAISADYEQYF

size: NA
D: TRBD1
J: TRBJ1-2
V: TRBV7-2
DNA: TGTGCCAGCAGATTGACAGGGCTCTCCTATGGCTACACCTTC
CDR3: CASRLTGLSYGYTF

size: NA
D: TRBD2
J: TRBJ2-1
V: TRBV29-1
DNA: TGCAGCGTTGAAGTTGGGGGGAGGGCCTACCACAATGAGCAGTTCTTC
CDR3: CSVEVGGRAYHNEQFF

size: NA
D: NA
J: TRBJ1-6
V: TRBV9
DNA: TGTGCCAGCAGCGGAGGGGGAGACTATAATTCACCCCTCCACTTT
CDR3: CASSGGGDYNSPLHF

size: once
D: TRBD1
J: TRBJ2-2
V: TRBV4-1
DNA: TGCGCCAGCAGCCAAGAGCAGGGGGCTCGGACCGGGGAGCTGTTTTTT
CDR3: CASSQEQGARTGELFF

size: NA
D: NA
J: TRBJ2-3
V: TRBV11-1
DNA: TGTGCCAGCAGCTTGGGACCCGCGGATACGCAGTATTTT
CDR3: CASSLGPADTQYF

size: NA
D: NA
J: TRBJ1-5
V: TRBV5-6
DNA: TGTGCCAGCAGCTTGAGGGGCGCGGGTAGCCATCAGCCCCAGCATTTT
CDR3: CASSLRGAGSHQPQHF

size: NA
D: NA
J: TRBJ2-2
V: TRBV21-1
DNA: TGTGCCAGCAACCAAGGCCCGGGACAGGTTAACACCGGGGAGCTGTTTTTT
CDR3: CASNQGPGQVNTGELFF

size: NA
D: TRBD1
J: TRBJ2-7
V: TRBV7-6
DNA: TGTGCCAGCAGCTTAGTTCCCGGGACAGGGTCTGCCGAGCAGTACTTC
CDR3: CASSLVPGTGSAEQYF

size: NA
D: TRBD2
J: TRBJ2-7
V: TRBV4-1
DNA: TGCGCCAGCAGCCAAATGACTAGCGGGAGGTCCTACGAGCAGTACTTC
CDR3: CASSQMTSGRSYEQYF

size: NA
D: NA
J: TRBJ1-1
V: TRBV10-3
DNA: TGTGCCATCAGTTCAGGCATGAACACTGAAGCTTTCTTT
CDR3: CAISSGMNTEAFF

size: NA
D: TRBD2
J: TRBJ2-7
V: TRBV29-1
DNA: TGCAGCGTTGGAGCGGGAGGCGGCGAGCAGTACTTC
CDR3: CSVGAGGGEQYF

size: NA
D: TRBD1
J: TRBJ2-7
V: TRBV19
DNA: TGTGCCAGTAGTGCCGGGACAGGGGGACGCGAGCAGTACTTC
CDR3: CASSAGTGGREQYF

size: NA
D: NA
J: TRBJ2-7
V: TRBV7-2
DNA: TGTGCCAGCAGCCCCGGAGGATTAATAGCCTACGAGCAGTACTTC
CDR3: CASSPGGLIAYEQYF

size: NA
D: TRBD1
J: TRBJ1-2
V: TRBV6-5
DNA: TGTGCCAGCAGTCCTGGACAGGGGATGGGCTACACCTTC
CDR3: CASSPGQGMGYTF

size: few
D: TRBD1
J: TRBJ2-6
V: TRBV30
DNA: TGTGCCTGGAGGGGACAGGGGAGCTCTGGGGCCAACGTCCTGACTTTC
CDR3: CAWRGQGSSGANVLTF

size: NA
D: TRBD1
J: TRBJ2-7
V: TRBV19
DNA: TGTGCCAGTAGTATGACAGGGGGCTTTTCCTACGAGCAGTACTTC
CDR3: CASSMTGGFSYEQYF

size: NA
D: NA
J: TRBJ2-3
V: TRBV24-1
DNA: TGTGCCACCAGCCAAAGTACAGATACGCAGTATTTT
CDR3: CATSQSTDTQYF

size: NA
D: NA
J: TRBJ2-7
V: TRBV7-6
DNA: TGTGCCAGCAGCCCCCAGGTACCCGGAGCTTTCTTCTACGAGCAGTACTTC
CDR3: CASSPQVPGAFFYEQYF

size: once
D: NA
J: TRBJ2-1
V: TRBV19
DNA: TGTGCCAGTAGTATACAGGGGCCCAATGAGCAGTTCTTC
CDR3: CASSIQGPNEQFF

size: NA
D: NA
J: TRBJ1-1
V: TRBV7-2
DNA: TGTGCCAGCAGCACACGAACAGGGCGAGGGACTGAAGCTTTCTTT
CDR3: CASSTRTGRGTEAFF

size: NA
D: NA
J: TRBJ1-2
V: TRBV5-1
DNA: TGCGCCAGCAGCCGCACCGGGACACCGGATGGCTACACCTTC
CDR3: CASSRTGTPDGYTF

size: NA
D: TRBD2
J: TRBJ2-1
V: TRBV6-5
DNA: TGTGCCAGCAGTCCCAGCGGGAGGAGGAATGAGCAGTTCTTC
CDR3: CASSPSGRRNEQFF

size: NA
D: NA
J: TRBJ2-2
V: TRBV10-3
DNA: TGTGCCATCAGTGGGGGGACCGGGGAGCTGTTTTTT
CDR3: CAISGGTGELFF

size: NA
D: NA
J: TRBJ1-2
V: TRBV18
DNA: TGTGCCAGCTCACCCTCAACCATCGGCGGCTACACCTTC
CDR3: CASSPSTIGGYTF

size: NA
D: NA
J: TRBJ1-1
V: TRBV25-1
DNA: TGTGCCAGCAGAACACCGACAGGTAGGGACACTGAAGCTTTCTTT
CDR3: CASRTPTGRDTEAFF

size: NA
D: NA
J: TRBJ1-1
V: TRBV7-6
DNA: TGTGCCAGCAGCTTAGGGGGGATGAACACTGAAGCTTTCTTT
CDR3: CASSLGGMNTEAFF

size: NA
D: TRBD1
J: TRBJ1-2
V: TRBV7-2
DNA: TGTGCCAGCAGCCCCTTCGTAGGGGACAGGGGTAACTATGGCTACACCTTC
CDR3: CASSPFVGDRGNYGYTF

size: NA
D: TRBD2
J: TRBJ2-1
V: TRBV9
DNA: TGTGCCAGCAGCGTAGAGGGACTAGCAGCCGATGAGCAGTTCTTC
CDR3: CASSVEGLAADEQFF

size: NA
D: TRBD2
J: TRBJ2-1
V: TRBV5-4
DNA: TGTGCCAGCAGCCTAGAGGCGGGAGGGATTTACAATGAGCAGTTCTTC
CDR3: CASSLEAGGIYNEQFF

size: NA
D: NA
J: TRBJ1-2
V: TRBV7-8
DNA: TGTGCCAGCAGCTTCCAGACAGAAGTATATGGCTACACCTTC
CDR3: CASSFQTEVYGYTF

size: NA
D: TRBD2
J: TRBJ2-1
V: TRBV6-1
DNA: TGTGCCAGCAGTCAAGCGGGACTAGGGACCCTCGGGCAGTTCTTC
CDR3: CASSQAGLGTLGQFF

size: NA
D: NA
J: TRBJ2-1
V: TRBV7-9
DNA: TGTGCCAGCAGCGGTGCCGGGACAACAAATGAGCAGTTCTTC
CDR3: CASSGAGTTNEQFF